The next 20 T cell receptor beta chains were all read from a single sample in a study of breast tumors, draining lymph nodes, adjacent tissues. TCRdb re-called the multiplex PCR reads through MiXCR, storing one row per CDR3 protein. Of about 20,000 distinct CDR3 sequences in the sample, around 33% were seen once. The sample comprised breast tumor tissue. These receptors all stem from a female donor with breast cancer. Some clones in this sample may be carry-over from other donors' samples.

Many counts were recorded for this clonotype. This CDR3 is CASSSLICSGRGLWNEQFF. The CDR3 DNA follows: TGTGCCAGCAGTTCGCTTATCTGCAGCGGGAGGGGGTTGTGGAATGAGCAGTTCTTC. The chain joins TRBV7-4 to TRBJ2-1, with 10 bases identical to TRBD2. Looked up from germline, CDR1 is SGHVT and CDR2 is SQSDAQ. CDR3 length equals 19 residues. V lost 6 bases, J lost 7 bases, and 21 bases stayed unmatched.

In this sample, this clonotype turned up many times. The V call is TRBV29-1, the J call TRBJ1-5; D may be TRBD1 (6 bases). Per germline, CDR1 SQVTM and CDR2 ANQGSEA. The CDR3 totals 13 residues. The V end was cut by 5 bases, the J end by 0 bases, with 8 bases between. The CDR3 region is CSVRTDSNQPQHF. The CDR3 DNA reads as TGCAGCGTTAGGACAGATAGCAATCAGCCCCAGCATTTT.

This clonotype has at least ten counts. For the CDR3, the DNA is TGTGCCACCCAATCCGCGGGTAGCTCCTACAATGAGCAGTTCTTC. This gives the protein CATQSAGSSYNEQFF. This chain connects TRBV24-1 to TRBJ2-1; a possible D gene is TRBD2 (5 bases). The CDR3 runs to 15 residues. Trimming took off 9 bases at V and 0 bases at J, with 14 bases between the two ends. CDR1 KGHDR and CDR2 SFDVKD come from the germline V gene.

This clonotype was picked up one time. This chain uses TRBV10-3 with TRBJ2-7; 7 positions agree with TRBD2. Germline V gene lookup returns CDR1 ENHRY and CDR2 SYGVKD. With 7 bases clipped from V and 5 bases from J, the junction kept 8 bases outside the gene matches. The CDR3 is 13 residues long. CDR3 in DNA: TGTGCCATCAAGAGGGCGGGGGTGAACGAGCAGTACTTC. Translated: CAIKRAGVNEQYF.

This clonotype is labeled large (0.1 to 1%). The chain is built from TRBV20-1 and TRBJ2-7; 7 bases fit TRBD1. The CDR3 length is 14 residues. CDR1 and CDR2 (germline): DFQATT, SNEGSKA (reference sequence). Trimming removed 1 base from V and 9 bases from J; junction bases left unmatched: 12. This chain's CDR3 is CSARVGGGSTGQYF. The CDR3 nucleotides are TGCAGTGCTAGAGTAGGGGGCGGGTCGACCGGGCAGTACTTC.

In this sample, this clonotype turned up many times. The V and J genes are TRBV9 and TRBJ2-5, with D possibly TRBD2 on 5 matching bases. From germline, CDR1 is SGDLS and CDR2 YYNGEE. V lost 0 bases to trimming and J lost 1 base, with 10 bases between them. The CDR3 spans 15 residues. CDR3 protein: CASSVGRGFQETQYF. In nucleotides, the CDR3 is TGTGCCAGCAGCGTAGGCCGGGGTTTCCAAGAGACCCAGTACTTC.

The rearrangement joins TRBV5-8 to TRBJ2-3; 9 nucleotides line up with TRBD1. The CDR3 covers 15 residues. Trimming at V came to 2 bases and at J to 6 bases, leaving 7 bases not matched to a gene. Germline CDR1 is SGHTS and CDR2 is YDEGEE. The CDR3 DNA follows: TGTGCCAGCAGCTTTAGGACAGGGGCGGAGGATACGCAGTATTTT. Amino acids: CASSFRTGAEDTQYF.

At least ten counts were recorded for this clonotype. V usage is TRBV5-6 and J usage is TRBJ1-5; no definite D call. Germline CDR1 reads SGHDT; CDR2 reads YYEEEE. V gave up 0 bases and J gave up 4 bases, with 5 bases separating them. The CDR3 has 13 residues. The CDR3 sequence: CASSLAGNQPQHF. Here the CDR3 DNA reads TGTGCCAGCAGCTTGGCCGGGAATCAGCCCCAGCATTTT.

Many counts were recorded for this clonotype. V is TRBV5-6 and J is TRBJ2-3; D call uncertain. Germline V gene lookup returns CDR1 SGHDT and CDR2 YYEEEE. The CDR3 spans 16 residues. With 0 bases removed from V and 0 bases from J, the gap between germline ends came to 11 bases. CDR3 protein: CASSLVRTLSTDTQYF. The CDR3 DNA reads TGTGCCAGCAGCTTGGTCAGGACCCTTAGCACAGATACGCAGTATTTT.

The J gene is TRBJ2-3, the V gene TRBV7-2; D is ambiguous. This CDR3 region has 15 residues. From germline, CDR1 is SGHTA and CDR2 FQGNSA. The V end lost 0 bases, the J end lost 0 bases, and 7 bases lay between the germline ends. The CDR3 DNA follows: TGTGCCAGCAGCTTAGCCTGGGGTAGCACAGATACGCAGTATTTT. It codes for CASSLAWGSTDTQYF.

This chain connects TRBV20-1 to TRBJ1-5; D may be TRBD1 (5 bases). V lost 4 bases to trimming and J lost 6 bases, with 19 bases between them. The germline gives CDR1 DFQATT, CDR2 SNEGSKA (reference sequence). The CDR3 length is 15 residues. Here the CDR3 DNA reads TGCAGTGCTACCGCCCTTGGAGGGGAGGTTCAGCCCCAGCATTTT. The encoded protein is CSATALGGEVQPQHF.

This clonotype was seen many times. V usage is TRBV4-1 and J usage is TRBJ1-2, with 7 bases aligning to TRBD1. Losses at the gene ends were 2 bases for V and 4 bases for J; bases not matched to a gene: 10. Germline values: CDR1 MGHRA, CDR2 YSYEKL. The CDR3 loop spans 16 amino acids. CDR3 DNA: TGCGCCAGCAGCCAATTTAGACAGGGCTATGGCTATGGCTACACCTTC. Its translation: CASSQFRQGYGYGYTF.

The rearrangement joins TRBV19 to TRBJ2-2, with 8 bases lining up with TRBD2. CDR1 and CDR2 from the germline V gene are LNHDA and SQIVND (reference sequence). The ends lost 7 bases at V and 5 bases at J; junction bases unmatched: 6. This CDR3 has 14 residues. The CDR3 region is CASTERESTGELFF. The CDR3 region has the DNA TGTGCCAGTACAGAGCGGGAGTCGACCGGGGAGCTGTTTTTT.

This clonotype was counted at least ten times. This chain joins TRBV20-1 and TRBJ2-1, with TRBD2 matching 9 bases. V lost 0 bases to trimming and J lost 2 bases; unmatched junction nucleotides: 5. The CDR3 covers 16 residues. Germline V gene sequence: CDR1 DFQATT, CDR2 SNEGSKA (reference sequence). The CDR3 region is CSARDFERGAYNEQFF. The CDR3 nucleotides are TGCAGTGCTAGAGATTTTGAGCGGGGGGCCTACAATGAGCAGTTCTTC.

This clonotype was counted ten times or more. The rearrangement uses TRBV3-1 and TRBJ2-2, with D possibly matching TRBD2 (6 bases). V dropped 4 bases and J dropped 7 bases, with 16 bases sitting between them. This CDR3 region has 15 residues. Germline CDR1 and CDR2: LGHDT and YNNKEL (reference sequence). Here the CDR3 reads CASSRSRDFIGELFF. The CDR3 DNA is TGTGCCAGCAGCCGATCCCGGGACTTTATCGGGGAGCTGTTTTTT.

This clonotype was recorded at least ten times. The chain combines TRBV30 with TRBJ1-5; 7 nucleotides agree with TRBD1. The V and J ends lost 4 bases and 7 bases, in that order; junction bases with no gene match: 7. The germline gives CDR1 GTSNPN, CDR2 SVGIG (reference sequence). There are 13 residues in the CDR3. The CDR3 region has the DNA TGTGCCTGGACCTCAGGGGGTGGGCAGCCCCAGCATTTT. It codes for CAWTSGGGQPQHF.

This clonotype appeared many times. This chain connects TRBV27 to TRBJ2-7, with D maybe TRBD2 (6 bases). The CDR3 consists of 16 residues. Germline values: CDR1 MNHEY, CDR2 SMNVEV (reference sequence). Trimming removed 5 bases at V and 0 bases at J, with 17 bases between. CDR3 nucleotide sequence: TGTGCCAGCAGTACATGGACTAACCTCAACTCCTACGAGCAGTACTTC. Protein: CASSTWTNLNSYEQYF.

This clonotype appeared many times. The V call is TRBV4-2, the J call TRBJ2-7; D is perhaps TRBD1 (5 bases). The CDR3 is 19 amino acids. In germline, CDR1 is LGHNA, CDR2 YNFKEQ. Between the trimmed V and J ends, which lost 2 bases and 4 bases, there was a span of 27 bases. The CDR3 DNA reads TGTGCCAGCAGCCAAAATTGGGCCCTATTGGGGCTAGATTCTTACGAGCAGTACTTC. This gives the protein CASSQNWALLGLDSYEQYF.

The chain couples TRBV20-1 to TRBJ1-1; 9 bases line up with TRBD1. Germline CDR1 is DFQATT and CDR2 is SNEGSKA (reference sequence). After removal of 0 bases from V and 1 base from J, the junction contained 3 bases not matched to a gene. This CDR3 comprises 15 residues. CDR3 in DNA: TGCAGTGCTAGAGATTTGGACAGGGGGAACACTGAAGCTTTCTTT. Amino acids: CSARDLDRGNTEAFF.

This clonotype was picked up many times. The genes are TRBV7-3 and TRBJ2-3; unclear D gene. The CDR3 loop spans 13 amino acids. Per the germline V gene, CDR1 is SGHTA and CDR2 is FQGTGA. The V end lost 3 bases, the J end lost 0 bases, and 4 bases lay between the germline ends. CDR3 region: CASSFSSTDTQYF. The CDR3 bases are TGTGCCAGCAGCTTCTCGAGCACAGATACGCAGTATTTT.